These T cell receptor beta chains were read from a single sample in a study of T cells in Graves' hyperthyroidism and ophthalmopathy. TCRdb reanalysed the multiplex PCR reads using MiXCR and keeps one entry per CDR3 protein. The sample shows hundreds of thousands of distinct CDR3 sequences, 20% to 25% of them seen only once. Sequenced input: blood. The receptors here all came from a man aged 25 to 40 with Graves' ophthalmopathy. CDR3s include the opening cysteine and the closing phenylalanine or tryptophan. A D gene is named only where the DNA matches it firmly. Clone size appears in some rows only: once, few, many, or a class for an expanded clone.

cdr3_nt cdr3_aa d_call clone_size j_call v_call
TGTGCCAGCAGTGCAACGGCAGAATTACCCCAGCCCCAGCATTTT CASSATAELPQPQHF - many TRBJ1-5 TRBV2
TGTGCCAGCAGCCCAGGGGGTGACACTGAAGCTTTCTTT CASSPGGDTEAFF TRBD1 many TRBJ1-1 TRBV3-1
TGCAGTGCTGGAAGCTACGAGCAGTACTTC CSAGSYEQYF - few TRBJ2-7 TRBV20-1
TGCAGCGCCCTGGGGGGAGGCTATGGCTACACCTTC CSALGGGYGYTF - - TRBJ1-2 TRBV20-1
TGCAGTGCTGCGACTCTCGGAGGGGATCAGCCCCAGCATTTT CSAATLGGDQPQHF - - TRBJ1-5 TRBV20-1
TGTGCCAGCAGCTTAGTATTGCGGGCTAGCGGGTACAGCTCCTACAATGAGCAGTTCTTC CASSLVLRASGYSSYNEQFF TRBD2 many TRBJ2-1 TRBV11-2
TGTGCCTGGAGTTCGGCGGCGAGGGAAAAACTGTTTTTT CAWSSAAREKLFF - many TRBJ1-4 TRBV30
TGCGCCAGCAGCCTAGGGACAGGGGGCTTGGACTATGGCTACACCTTC CASSLGTGGLDYGYTF TRBD1 - TRBJ1-2 TRBV5-1
TGTGCCAGCAGTCGACTAGCGGAGGGAACAGATACGCAGTATTTT CASSRLAEGTDTQYF TRBD2 many TRBJ2-3 TRBV12-3/TRBV12-4
TGTGCCAGCAGCGTAGCCCCTGGAAACACCATATATTTT CASSVAPGNTIYF - - TRBJ1-3 TRBV9
TGTGCCAGCAGCCCGCCCGGGACAGGCAACACTGAAGCTTTCTTT CASSPPGTGNTEAFF TRBD1 few TRBJ1-1 TRBV7-9
TGTGCCAGCAGCCGTGGACAGGCTTACAATGAGCAGTTCTTC CASSRGQAYNEQFF TRBD1 - TRBJ2-1 TRBV28
TGTGCCTGGAGGCGGGCTCCGGGCTATGGCTACACCTTC CAWRRAPGYGYTF - once TRBJ1-2 TRBV30
TGTGCCAGCTCACCCCTACAGGGGGCGAAGAATTCACCCCTCCACTTT CASSPLQGAKNSPLHF TRBD1 - TRBJ1-6 TRBV18
TGTGCCAGCAGTTTAAGACAGGGTGGTTCACCCCTCCACTTT CASSLRQGGSPLHF TRBD1 few TRBJ1-6 TRBV12-3/TRBV12-4
TGTGCCAGCAGCCAGAGTGTAGTCAAAGGGGATGCGCAGTATTTT CASSQSVVKGDAQYF - few TRBJ2-3 TRBV11-2
TGCGCCAGCAGCGCAACTCGGGTGAACGGTGAGCAGTTCTTC CASSATRVNGEQFF - once TRBJ2-1 TRBV5-1
TGTGCCTGGAGTTTAACAGGGAGTAACACAGATACGCAGTATTTT CAWSLTGSNTDTQYF - many TRBJ2-3 TRBV30
TGCAGCGTTGAAGGAGGACAGGCCTCCTACAATGAGCAGTTCTTC CSVEGGQASYNEQFF TRBD1 - TRBJ2-1 TRBV29-1
TGTGCCAACAGCGCCTCTGGCTCGGGGGACTATGGCTACACCTTC CANSASGSGDYGYTF - - TRBJ1-2 TRBV12-3/TRBV12-4
TGTGCCAGCAGCGCTTTTGGGGGACAGCGATCCTACGAGCAGTACTTC CASSAFGGQRSYEQYF TRBD1 many TRBJ2-7 TRBV9
TGTGCCAGCAGACCTACCCCGGGGCGGAATTCACCCCTCCACTTT CASRPTPGRNSPLHF - - TRBJ1-6 TRBV28
TGTGCCAGTAGTATTTACCCAGGCGAAACGATCTATGGCTACACCTTC CASSIYPGETIYGYTF - - TRBJ1-2 TRBV19
TGCAGTGCTATGCGGACAGAGCTTGAAAAACTGTTTTTT CSAMRTELEKLFF - - TRBJ1-4 TRBV20-1
TGTGCCAGCACTCACGGACAGGGGGCGATTGAGCAGTTCTTC CASTHGQGAIEQFF TRBD1 few TRBJ2-1 TRBV27
TGTGCCAGCAGCTCTACGGATCGAAGACCGGGACTAGCGGGGCTCTACGAGCAGTACTTC CASSSTDRRPGLAGLYEQYF TRBD2 few TRBJ2-7 TRBV7-9
TGTGCCAGCACTCCGGAGTGGGAGCTGTTTTTT CASTPEWELFF - few TRBJ2-2 TRBV7-9
TGCGCCAGCAGCTTGGCAATTACTAGCGGGGACACAGATACGCAGTATTTT CASSLAITSGDTDTQYF TRBD2 few TRBJ2-3 TRBV5-1
TGTGCCATCAGTGAGAGTGATGAGGGCTTCTCACCCCTCCACTTT CAISESDEGFSPLHF - few TRBJ1-6 TRBV10-3
TGTGCCAGTACTTGGACTAGCGGGCGTACCGGGGAGCTGTTTTTT CASTWTSGRTGELFF TRBD2 few TRBJ2-2 TRBV19
TGTGCCACCAGTGACGGCGGGACAACCTACGAGCAGTACTTC CATSDGGTTYEQYF - few TRBJ2-7 TRBV24-1
TGTGCCACCAGTGACGGGAGCTGGGAGCAGTTCTTC CATSDGSWEQFF - - TRBJ2-1 TRBV24-1
TGCAGTGGCGGGAAGTCGGAGACCCAGTACTTC CSGGKSETQYF - few TRBJ2-5 TRBV20-1
TGTGCCAGCTCACCAGGCAGAGAAGCTTTCTTT CASSPGREAFF - many TRBJ1-1 TRBV18
TGTGCCACCAGTGACCTTCGGACAAAAGACAATGAGCAGTTCTTC CATSDLRTKDNEQFF - - TRBJ2-1 TRBV28
TGTGCCAGCAGTGCCCCCGGGGCCGGCTACGAGCAGTACTTC CASSAPGAGYEQYF - - TRBJ2-7 TRBV28
TGTGCCACCAGCAGAGACAGGGTCAATGAAAAACTGTTTTTT CATSRDRVNEKLFF - many TRBJ1-4 TRBV15
TGTGCCACCAGCAGAGCGGACGGAAGCTTCAACGAGCAGTACTTC CATSRADGSFNEQYF - - TRBJ2-7 TRBV15
TGTGCCAGCAGCCGGACTAGCGGGAGAAGTAACGAGCAGTACTTC CASSRTSGRSNEQYF TRBD2 - TRBJ2-7 TRBV9
TGCAGTGCTAGAGATCAGGCTATTAGGCGTATAAATGAGCAGTTCTTC CSARDQAIRRINEQFF - - TRBJ2-1 TRBV20-1
TGTGCCAGTAGTATCACCGGGAACGAGCAGTACTTC CASSITGNEQYF - - TRBJ2-7 TRBV19
TGTGCCAGCAGTTTGACGGGACTAGAGGGCCTTTACTTC CASSLTGLEGLYF TRBD2 - TRBJ2-5 TRBV27
TGTGCCAGCAGCCCCGTGGCGGGAGGGGGAAAAGGGACAGATACGCAGTATTTT CASSPVAGGGKGTDTQYF TRBD2 many TRBJ2-3 TRBV11-2
TGTGCCAGCAGCTTTGTCCGGGGGCCGAACACTGAAGCTTTCTTT CASSFVRGPNTEAFF - - TRBJ1-1 TRBV7-2
TGCGCCAGCAGCCCCCGGGGCGGGAGCGAGACCCAGTACTTC CASSPRGGSETQYF TRBD2 - TRBJ2-5 TRBV4-1
TGTGCCAGCAGCCCACACCCACAGGGGCTCAACGGCTATGGCTACACCTTC CASSPHPQGLNGYGYTF TRBD1 few TRBJ1-2 TRBV7-3
TGTGCCAGCAGGACCTCAGACTCCTATAGTTCACCCCTCCACTTT CASRTSDSYSSPLHF - - TRBJ1-6 TRBV5-1
TGTGCCAGCAGCCTAAGGACTAGCGGGAGCTCCGATACGCAGTATTTT CASSLRTSGSSDTQYF TRBD2 many TRBJ2-3 TRBV11-3
TGCAGTGCTGGTAGAATCGAAAGGCTAGTCGATGAGCAGTTCTTC CSAGRIERLVDEQFF - - TRBJ2-1 TRBV20-1
TGTGCCAGCAGTTCGGACGGGACTAGCGGGAGGGCCTCCTACGAGCAGTACTTC CASSSDGTSGRASYEQYF TRBD2 many TRBJ2-7 TRBV12-3/TRBV12-4
TGTGCCAGTAGTATTGGGGCCCGACTAGCGGGAGGGACGGGTACGCAGTATTTT CASSIGARLAGGTGTQYF TRBD2 - TRBJ2-3 TRBV19
TGTGCCAGCAGGCCGGTTAGCTCTGGGGCCAACGTCCTGACTTTC CASRPVSSGANVLTF - few TRBJ2-6 TRBV6-1
TGCAGTGCTGGAACTCGGGACTTCTTAGCCAAAAACATTCAGTACTTC CSAGTRDFLAKNIQYF - few TRBJ2-4 TRBV20-1
TGCGCCAGCAGCTTGGCCCTGGACAGGGGGCGCGGGGTATGGACCGGGGAGCTGTTTTTT CASSLALDRGRGVWTGELFF TRBD1 few TRBJ2-2 TRBV5-1